This note documents a single TCR beta chain sequence. Its antigen is unknown. TCRdb re-called the 5' RACE reads, yielding one record per CDR3 amino acid sequence without DNA. The sample data list roughly 420,000 distinct CDR3 sequences. This record comes from a study of T cells expressing NK-cell markers. Study-wide context: Seven donors tested HCMV-seropositive and one tested seronegative among the eight sequenced. Whole-study findings and limits: Top CD8+ clonotypes included the dominant CD3+CD56+NKG2C+ clonotypes in 5 to 7 donors.

Germline CDR1 reads SGHRS; CDR2 reads YFSETQ. This CDR3 is 17 amino acids long. This sequence was found in a woman between 18 and 70 years old in good health. Source material: blood T cells: a sorted CD56 or NKG2C T cell subset, CD4+ or CD8+ T cells, or bulk PBMC T cells (not recorded which). The chain has TRBV5-1 and TRBJ2-1; the D gene TCRdb calls, TRBD1, cannot be checked with no DNA. Here the CDR3 reads CASSFDSGTANYNEQFF. Drawing the rest from reference TRBV5-1 and TRBJ2-1, the complete variable domain is KAGVTQTPRYLIKTRGQQVTLSCSPISGHRSVSWYQQTPGQGLQFLFEYFSETQRNKGNFPGRFSGRQFSNSRSEMNVSTLELGDSALYLCASSFDSGTANYNEQFFGPGTRLTVL.